Shown below are 14 T cell receptor beta chains from a single sample sequenced in a study of cytomegalovirus exposure and HLA in healthy donors (TCRdb year 2017). The library came from the immunoSEQ multiplex PCR assay. The multiplex PCR relied on a mix of 60 forward primers for TCR Vbeta segments and 13 reverse primers for TCR Jbeta segments. TCRdb mirrors the immuneACCESS table, restricted to in-frame sequences. Some clones are absent from its copies; in checked studies, under half trace to an unresolved V gene, and the reason for the others is unknown. Counted in this sample were around 130,000 clones; approximately 66% of them appeared once. The top ten clonotypes cover approximately 8% of the sample. Sample: PBMCs. Receptors originate from a woman aged 40 to 50 in good health and CMV-seropositive.

The V and J genes are TRBV14 and TRBJ2-7, with 7 bases identical to TRBD2. Per the germline V gene, CDR1 is SGHDN and CDR2 is FVKESK. This CDR3 contains 15 residues. With V trimmed by 0 bases and J by 3 bases, 5 bases remained unmatched. The CDR3 loop reads CASSQERGIHYEQYF. In DNA, the CDR3 is TGTGCCAGCAGCCAAGAGCGGGGGATTCACTACGAGCAGTACTTC.

In this sample, this clone turned up a few times. The gene calls are TRBV6-5 and TRBJ1-1; TRBD1 might be the D (6 bases). The germline V gene has CDR1 MNHEY and CDR2 SVGAGI. The CDR3 totals 13 residues. V lost 6 bases, J lost 4 bases, and 12 bases lay in between. CDR3: CASRPTTGTEAFF. The CDR3 coding sequence is TGTGCCAGCAGACCCACGACAGGCACTGAAGCTTTCTTT.

V usage is TRBV28 and J usage is TRBJ1-5; D remains ambiguous. The germline V gene has CDR1 MDHEN and CDR2 SYDVKM. The CDR3 is 15 amino acids. Trimming took off 6 bases at V and 2 bases at J, with 14 bases between the two ends. CDR3: CASSPGGKRNQPQHF. Written as DNA, the CDR3 is TGTGCCAGCAGCCCTGGAGGGAAACGCAATCAGCCCCAGCATTTT.

V is TRBV18 and J is TRBJ1-1; D is perhaps TRBD1 (5 bases). V was trimmed by 3 bases and J by 4 bases, leaving 15 bases between them. The CDR3 extends over 15 amino acids. Germline-derived CDR1 and CDR2 are KGHSH and LQKENI. CDR3 coding DNA: TGTGCCAGCTCACCCCCCGGCAGGGAAGGCACTGAAGCTTTCTTT. This sequence encodes CASSPPGREGTEAFF. The full variable domain, completed using reference TRBV18 and TRBJ1-1, is NAGVMQNPRHLVRRRGQEARLRCSPMKGHSHVYWYRQLPEEGLKFMVYLQKENIIDESGMPKERFSAEFPKEGPSILRIQQVVRGDSAAYFCASSPPGREGTEAFFGQGTRLTVV.

This clone has just a few counts. As DNA, the CDR3 is TGTGCCAGCAGCGACAGGGTATATGGCTACACCTTC. It yields the protein CASSDRVYGYTF. The rearrangement links TRBV6-1 to TRBJ1-2, with 7 positions matching TRBD1. The CDR3 length is 12 residues. The ends lost 6 bases at V and 5 bases at J; junction bases unmatched: 3. Germline CDR1 and CDR2: MNHNS and SASEGT.

This clone has only one observation. This sequence joins TRBV6-1 and TRBJ2-1; TRBD2 agrees at 11 bases. The CDR3 is 16 residues long. Germline loops: CDR1 MNHNS, CDR2 SASEGT. V was pared by 4 bases and J by 6 bases, with 8 bases of the junction left unmatched. The CDR3, as DNA: TGTGCCAGCAGTGCTCCCACTAGCGGGGGAGCCAATGAGCAGTTCTTC. Encoded protein: CASSAPTSGGANEQFF.

This clone was picked up one time. The chain links TRBV5-1 to TRBJ1-1, with 7 bases identical to TRBD1. The CDR3 contains 15 residues. Losses at the gene ends were 0 bases for V and 5 bases for J; bases not matched to a gene: 7. Germline CDR1 SGHRS, CDR2 YFSETQ. CDR3 bases: TGCGCCAGCAGCTTGGCGGGACAGCCCGGTACTGAAGCTTTCTTT. This gives the protein CASSLAGQPGTEAFF.

The chain is built from TRBV10-1 and TRBJ1-2; 7 nucleotides match TRBD1. After removal of 6 bases from V and 5 bases from J, the junction contained 6 bases not matched to a gene. CDR1 and CDR2 (germline): WNHNN, SYGVQD (reference sequence). This CDR3 has 13 amino acids. The CDR3 is CASSAGTAYGYTF. The CDR3 coding sequence is TGCGCCAGCAGCGCCGGGACAGCATATGGCTACACCTTC.

V gene TRBV29-1 combines with J gene TRBJ2-5; 9 nucleotides line up with TRBD2. CDR1 and CDR2 from the germline V gene are SQVTM and ANQGSEA. The V gene end was trimmed by 6 bases and the J gene end by 2 bases; junction bases not matched to a gene: 7. The CDR3 is made up of 14 amino acids. CDR3 coding DNA: TGCAGCGTAACCGGACTAGCGAGACAAGAGACCCAGTACTTC. Translated, it gives CSVTGLARQETQYF.

The rearrangement links TRBV2 to TRBJ2-7, with D perhaps matching TRBD2 (5 bases). The CDR3 sequence is 11 residues long. From germline, CDR1 is SNHLY and CDR2 FYNNEI. V lost 4 bases to trimming and J lost 6 bases, with 7 bases between them. CDR3 coding DNA: TGTGCCAGCAGTGCGAGGGTCGAGCAGTACTTC. It codes for CASSARVEQYF.

The chain links TRBV10-2 to TRBJ2-7, with D maybe TRBD1 (5 bases). This CDR3 is built from 11 residues. V lost 7 bases, J lost 2 bases, and 6 bases lay in between. Germline CDR1 reads WSHSY; CDR2 reads SAAADI. CDR3 loop: CASTQAYEQYF. The CDR3 DNA reads TGCGCCAGCACACAGGCCTACGAGCAGTACTTC.

This clone showed up just once. The chain couples TRBV11-3 to TRBJ1-2, with 7 bases lining up with TRBD1. The CDR3 length is 14 residues. CDR1 is SGHNT, CDR2 YENEEA, per germline. V trimming: 4 bases; J trimming: 1 base; junction bases outside the gene matches: 3. The CDR3 loop is CASSWGDSNYGYTF. The CDR3 coding sequence is TGTGCCAGCAGCTGGGGGGACAGTAACTATGGCTACACCTTC. The complete variable domain, with remaining parts taken from reference TRBV11-3 and TRBJ1-2, reads EAGVVQSPRYKIIEKKQPVAFWCNPISGHNTLYWYLQNLGQGPELLIRYENEEAVDDSQLPKDRFSAERLKGVDSTLKIQPAELGDSAVYLCASSWGDSNYGYTFGSGTRLTVV.

Only a few counts were recorded for this clone. This rearrangement joins TRBV27 to TRBJ2-7, with TRBD1 identical over 8 bases. CDR3 length: 15 residues. V was pared by 0 bases and J by 3 bases, with 4 bases of the junction left unmatched. Germline V gives CDR1 MNHEY, CDR2 SMNVEV (reference sequence). Here the CDR3 reads CASSLSWDRRYEQYF. CDR3 DNA: TGTGCCAGCAGTTTATCGTGGGACAGGCGCTACGAGCAGTACTTC.

The J gene is TRBJ1-5, the V gene TRBV4-2, with D tentatively TRBD1 (6 bases). Trimming took 4 bases from V and 2 from J, leaving 9 bases between them. Germline CDR1 LGHNA, CDR2 YNFKEQ. There are 14 residues in the CDR3. CDR3 residues: CASSLRTGNQPQHF. CDR3 nucleotide sequence: TGTGCCAGCAGCCTTAGGACAGGCAATCAGCCCCAGCATTTT.